The text below deals with one T cell receptor (beta chain). Its antigen is undetermined. Sequencing used immunoSEQ multiplex PCR; TCRdb keeps in-frame clones, though not all of them. Here the sample spans 51,000 or so clones, approximately 94% being singletons. The data are from a study of T cells after posttransplantation cyclophosphamide. The V end was cut by 7 bases, the J end by 5 bases, with 17 bases between. Looked up from germline, CDR1 is GTSNPN and CDR2 is SVGIG (reference sequence). The CDR3 loop spans 13 amino acids. Peripheral blood was collected from the related graft donor on the marrow donation day. General study points: TRB overlap between skin or GI tissue T cells and blood was limited. Recipient CMV seropositivity and CMV reactivation strongly tracked TRB clonality. Later post-transplant blood repertoires were often dominated by donor CD8+ memory clones.

The clonotype comes from a woman in her thirties in good health and a related stem cell transplant donor. The V call is TRBV30, the J call TRBJ2-5; D might be TRBD1 (6 bases). Sequences were obtained from PBMCs. CDR3 amino acids: CAFLTQGWETQYF. The CDR3, as DNA: TGTGCCTTTTTGACCCAGGGGTGGGAGACCCAGTACTTC.